This T cell receptor beta chain was documented in a study of response to subunit inactivated influenza vaccine. From germline, CDR1 is KGHSH and CDR2 LQKENI. This CDR3 spans 15 amino acids. J was trimmed by 7 bases and V by 6 bases; bases with no gene match: 10. MiXCR, applied by TCRdb to the RT-PCR reads, yields one record per CDR3 protein. The sample consists of some 550,000 distinct CDR3 sequences, roughly a quarter of them appearing once. The same data also went into a second study, on T cells expressing NK-cell markers. That investigation notes: With UMIs, 5'RACE template switching was used to make TCR beta cDNA. The study drew TCR beta repertoires from sorted CD3+CD56+NKG2C+, CD3+CD56+NKG2C- and CD3+CD56-NKG2C+ T cells. The sequencing cohort of eight donors included seven HCMV-seropositive individuals and one seronegative individual. Whether expanded NKG2C+ T cell clones recognized HCMV stayed uncertain.

The material was CD4+ T cells sorted from PBMCs, obtained 12 days after vaccination. This rearrangement joins TRBV18 to TRBJ2-7, with 12 nucleotides matching TRBD2. The clonotype comes from a man aged 50-60 years who received an inactivated influenza vaccine. DNA for the CDR3: TGTGCCAGCTCTCTTTCTCGACTAGCGGGAGAGGAGCAGTACTTC. Amino acid sequence: CASSLSRLAGEEQYF.